Below, 19 T cell receptor beta chains from the same sample are listed, as sequenced in a study of blood T cell repertoires in COVID-19. The table came from immunoSEQ multiplex PCR; TCRdb's copy has only in-frame clones and leaves some out. Among roughly 380,000 clones listed, more than 70% were seen once. Material: PBMCs or T cells enriched from blood (not recorded which). The receptors were gathered from a man aged 30-40 years who had recovered from COVID-19.

The V call is TRBV11-2, the J call TRBJ2-1; D is undetermined. The germline gives CDR1 SGHAT, CDR2 FQNNGV. This CDR3 contains 15 residues. Trimming left V 1 base short and J 5 bases short, with 12 bases between. The CDR3 DNA reads as TGTGCCAGCAGCTTAGGTGTTATTGGGCACAATGAGCAGTTCTTC. This encodes CASSLGVIGHNEQFF.

The chain combines TRBV7-2 with TRBJ1-2, with a tentative D call TRBD1 (5 bases). CDR1 is SGHTA and CDR2 is FQGNSA in the germline V gene. This CDR3 has 14 amino acids. The V gene lost 4 bases and the J gene lost 6 bases, with 15 bases spanning the gap. CDR3 sequence reads: CASSSLGGTNGYTF. In DNA, the CDR3 is TGTGCCAGCAGCTCACTGGGGGGGACGAATGGCTACACCTTC.

The rearrangement uses TRBV18 and TRBJ1-6; the D gene is possibly TRBD1 (5 bases). Per germline, CDR1 KGHSH and CDR2 LQKENI. The CDR3 has 15 residues. V dropped 3 bases and J dropped 7 bases, with 13 bases sitting between them. The CDR3: CASSPSGIGNSPLHF. CDR3 DNA sequence: TGTGCCAGCTCACCCTCAGGGATCGGGAATTCACCCCTCCACTTT.

J is TRBJ2-7 and V is TRBV11-2; TRBD1 aligns across 10 bases. The CDR3 is 15 amino acids. Germline CDR1 and CDR2: SGHAT and FQNNGV. V dropped 5 bases and J dropped 1; count of bases not matched to a gene: 5. Here the CDR3 DNA reads TGTGCCAGCAGCATCCAGGGACAGGGGTCCTACGAGCAGTACTTC. Protein sequence: CASSIQGQGSYEQYF.

This clone was picked up one time. The V gene is TRBV19, the J gene TRBJ1-6, with TRBD1 identical over 7 bases. Germline trimming cut 5 bases from V and 5 bases from J; bases unmatched to any gene: 6. This CDR3 has 15 amino acids. CDR1 is LNHDA and CDR2 is SQIVND in the germline V gene (reference sequence). The CDR3 region has the DNA TGTGCCAGTAGTGAGGGACAGATTAATAATTCACCCCTCCACTTT. Translating it yields CASSEGQINNSPLHF.

The J gene is TRBJ2-1, the V gene TRBV28, with D possibly TRBD1 on 6 matching bases. The CDR3 extends over 13 amino acids. Germline CDR1 and CDR2: MDHEN and SYDVKM. Trimming took off 5 bases at V and 5 bases at J, with 10 bases between the two ends. CDR3 sequence: CASSPNRDNEQFF. In nucleotides, the CDR3 is TGTGCCAGCAGTCCCAACAGGGACAATGAGCAGTTCTTC.

This clone has more than one count but fewer than ten. J is TRBJ2-1 and V is TRBV7-9; D call uncertain. CDR1 and CDR2 (germline): SEHNR, FQNEAQ (reference sequence). V lost 1 base and J 6 bases, leaving 7 bases between the germline ends. This CDR3 is 13 amino acids long. CDR3 sequence reads: CASSLEVSNEQFF. The CDR3 region has the DNA TGTGCCAGCAGCTTAGAAGTCAGCAATGAGCAGTTCTTC.

V gene TRBV30 combines with J gene TRBJ2-3, with 7 bases that match TRBD1. The CDR3 is 14 amino acids. The germline gives CDR1 GTSNPN, CDR2 SVGIG (reference sequence). V was clipped by 0 bases and J by 5 bases; unmatched bases: 5. The CDR3 DNA reads as TGTGCCTGGAGTGTAAAGGGGGCGGGAGATACGCAGTATTTT. Residues: CAWSVKGAGDTQYF.

The rearrangement links TRBV9 to TRBJ2-7, with 10 bases that match TRBD1. Germline loops: CDR1 SGDLS, CDR2 YYNGEE. CDR3 length: 16 residues. V shed 4 bases and J 2 bases; nucleotides not matched to a gene: 9. CDR3 bases: TGTGCCAGCAGCCCCCCCGGTGGACAGGGGGCCTACGAGCAGTACTTC. Translation gives CASSPPGGQGAYEQYF.

This sequence joins TRBV28 and TRBJ1-5; weak D call: TRBD1 (5 bases). The V end was cut by 6 bases, the J end by 9 bases, with 18 bases between. This CDR3 spans 14 amino acids. Germline CDR1 MDHEN, CDR2 SYDVKM. The CDR3 here is CASRPLGANMPQHF. Written as DNA, the CDR3 is TGTGCCAGCAGACCCCTAGGGGCAAATATGCCCCAGCATTTT.

The chain has TRBV5-1 and TRBJ2-1; a weak D match, TRBD1 (6 bases). The ends were cut back, 1 base at V and 8 bases at J, with 10 bases in the middle. The germline V gene has CDR1 SGHRS and CDR2 YFSETQ. This CDR3 is 13 amino acids long. In DNA, the CDR3 is TGCGCCAGCAGCTTGAATGGGGGCTATGAGCAGTTCTTC. Its protein product is CASSLNGGYEQFF.

The gene calls are TRBV30 and TRBJ1-1; D gene uncertain. CDR1 is GTSNPN, CDR2 SVGIG, per germline (reference sequence). V was clipped by 8 bases and J by 1 base, with 8 bases between them. This CDR3 contains 11 residues. This CDR3 is CARRRNTEAFF. The CDR3 coding sequence is TGTGCCCGCCGGAGGAACACTGAAGCTTTCTTT.

The V and J genes are TRBV9 and TRBJ1-4; the D is unclear. The CDR3 length is 15 residues. The germline CDR1 and CDR2 sequences are SGDLS and YYNGEE. V dropped 0 bases and J dropped 5 bases, with 11 bases sitting between them. Here the CDR3 DNA reads TGTGCCAGCAGCGTAGCACCTTCACTGAATGAAAAACTGTTTTTT. This encodes CASSVAPSLNEKLFF. Filled out from reference TRBV9 and TRBJ1-4, the complete variable domain reads DSGVTQTPKHLITATGQRVTLRCSPRSGDLSVYWYQQSLDQGLQFLIQYYNGEERAKGNILERFSAQQFPDLHSELNLSSLELGDSALYFCASSVAPSLNEKLFFGSGTQLSVL.

The rearrangement uses TRBV5-1 and TRBJ1-2; maybe TRBD1 (5 bases). The CDR3 length is 12 residues. CDR1 SGHRS and CDR2 YFSETQ come from the germline V gene. The V end was cut by 2 bases, the J end by 4 bases, with 6 bases between. Here the CDR3 reads CASSLDSYGYTF. The DNA for the CDR3 is TGCGCCAGCAGCTTAGACAGCTATGGCTACACCTTC.

The J gene is TRBJ1-2, the V gene TRBV9, with D hard to call. Germline V CDR1 and CDR2: SGDLS, YYNGEE. The germline V and J ends were trimmed by 6 bases and 5 bases, with 2 bases remaining between them. This CDR3 contains 9 residues. CDR3 sequence: CASTYGYTF. The CDR3, as DNA: TGTGCCAGCACTTATGGCTACACCTTC.

The genes are TRBV30 and TRBJ1-2; no firm D call. The CDR3 is made up of 11 amino acids. Germline V CDR1 and CDR2: GTSNPN, SVGIG (reference sequence). The V end lost 7 bases, the J end lost 8 bases, and 14 bases lay between the germline ends. CDR3 sequence: CAFYGRRGYTF. The CDR3 coding sequence is TGTGCCTTCTACGGCAGGCGAGGCTACACCTTC. Based on the CDR3 plus reference TRBV30 and TRBJ1-2, the full variable domain is SQTIHQWPATLVQPVGSPLSLECTVEGTSNPNLYWYRQAAGRGLQLLFYSVGIGQISSEVPQNLSASRPQDRQFILSSKKLLLSDSGFYLCAFYGRRGYTFGSGTRLTVV.

V and J are TRBV6-2 or TRBV6-3 and TRBJ1-4; D possibly corresponds to TRBD1 (6 bases). The V and J ends lost 6 bases and 8 bases respectively, with 19 bases between them. Germline CDR1 and CDR2: MNHEY and SVGEGT. This CDR3 is 15 amino acids long. This CDR3 reads CASRYSGGAGEKLFF. The CDR3 DNA reads TGTGCCAGCAGATACAGCGGGGGCGCGGGAGAAAAACTGTTTTTT.

The V call is TRBV20-1, the J call TRBJ1-1, with 9 positions matching TRBD1. The J segment lost 5 bases and the V segment lost 6 bases, leaving 10 bases of the junction unmatched. This CDR3 has 14 amino acids. In germline, CDR1 is DFQATT, CDR2 SNEGSKA (reference sequence). DNA for the CDR3: TGCAGTGCCAGTGACCGGGACAGGGAAACTGAAGCTTTCTTT. Its translation: CSASDRDRETEAFF.

The V and J genes are TRBV4-3 and TRBJ1-2; 8 bases fit TRBD1. The V and J ends lost 4 bases and 4 bases, in that order; junction bases with no gene match: 2. There are 13 residues in the CDR3. Germline lookup yields CDR1 LGHNA and CDR2 YSLEER. The CDR3 DNA is TGCGCCAGCAGCCGGGACAGGACCTATGGCTACACCTTC. This encodes CASSRDRTYGYTF.